These T cell receptor beta chains were read from a single sample in a study of blood T cell repertoires in COVID-19. Method: immunoSEQ multiplex PCR; TCRdb's copy keeps in-frame clones and lacks some. Here the sample spans approximately 360,000 clones, roughly 89% being singletons. Specimen: peripheral blood. All receptors come from a man younger than 30 with active or convalescent COVID-19. Each CDR3 is given with its conserved first and last residue. Each record gives: J gene, V gene, D gene, CDR3 length, clone size, CDR3 DNA, CDR3 protein. A D gene is named only where the DNA matches it firmly. Part of the rows lack a size; the others show once, few, many or a class for expanded clones.

TRBJ1-6 TRBV2 - 15 - TGTGCCAGCAGTGATCAGGGGCCCTATAATTCACCCCTCCACTTT CASSDQGPYNSPLHF
TRBJ2-3 TRBV4-3 TRBD1 16 - TGCGCCAGCAGCCAAGATTGGGACAGGACCACAGATACGCAGTATTTT CASSQDWDRTTDTQYF
TRBJ1-3 TRBV2 - 17 - TGTGCCAGCAGAGTGCGGGGAGGAAGCCTCTCTGGAAACACCATATATTTT CASRVRGGSLSGNTIYF
TRBJ2-1 TRBV9 TRBD2 16 - TGTGCCAGCAGCGCCCCGGGACTAGCGTCGGGAAATGAGCAGTTCTTC CASSAPGLASGNEQFF
TRBJ2-7 TRBV9 - 14 - TGTGCCAGCAGCGTGAGGCAGGGGACCTACGAGCAGTACTTC CASSVRQGTYEQYF
TRBJ2-7 TRBV5-4 - 12 - TGTGCCAGCAGCCAGGACAGTTACGAGCAGTACTTC CASSQDSYEQYF
TRBJ1-2 TRBV6-5 - 13 - TGTGCCAGCAGTTACTCAGCAGGTTATGGCTACACCTTC CASSYSAGYGYTF
TRBJ2-1 TRBV9 TRBD2 16 - TGTGCCAGCAGCGTAACTAGCGGGAGGACCGCAAATGAGCAGTTCTTC CASSVTSGRTANEQFF
TRBJ1-1 TRBV6-2/TRBV6-3 - 15 few TGTGCCAGCAGTTACCTGGGAGGGAGCGGCACTGAAGCTTTCTTT CASSYLGGSGTEAFF
TRBJ1-2 TRBV19 TRBD1 13 - TGTGCCAGTAGTGCGACAGGGGCGGAGGGCTACACCTTC CASSATGAEGYTF
TRBJ2-1 TRBV3-1/TRBV3-2 TRBD2 16 - TGTGCCAGCAGCCAAGAGGTAGCGGGATCCTACAATGAGCAGTTCTTC CASSQEVAGSYNEQFF
TRBJ1-4 TRBV5-1 TRBD1 18 - TGCGCCAGCAGCCGAACTCCGGGACAGGGGGCAACTAATGAAAAACTGTTTTTT CASSRTPGQGATNEKLFF
TRBJ2-1 TRBV18 TRBD2 19 - TGTGCCAGCTCACCACCCCAACTAGCGGGAGGGCCGAGGAATGGTGAGCAGTTCTTC CASSPPQLAGGPRNGEQFF
TRBJ2-5 TRBV9 TRBD2 14 once TGTGCCAGCAGCGGCGGGGGGGCCCAAGAGACCCAGTACTTC CASSGGGAQETQYF
TRBJ2-1 TRBV28 - 14 - TGTGCCAGCAGCTACGGACAGTTATACAATGAGCAGTTCTTC CASSYGQLYNEQFF
TRBJ2-7 TRBV9 TRBD2 16 - TGTGCCAGCAGCACCCGTGGGCTAGCGGAGATCTACGAGCAGTACTTC CASSTRGLAEIYEQYF
TRBJ1-4 TRBV28 TRBD1 16 once TGTGCCAGCAGTTCTCGCACAGGGGACCTTAATGAAAAACTGTTTTTT CASSSRTGDLNEKLFF
TRBJ2-1 TRBV5-5 - 14 - TGTGCCAGCAGCTCTTTGGGGAGATCGAATGAGCAGTTCTTC CASSSLGRSNEQFF
TRBJ1-5 TRBV29-1 TRBD1 13 - TGCAGCGTTTTGGACAGGGAATTTCAGCCCCAGCATTTT CSVLDREFQPQHF
TRBJ2-7 TRBV5-1 - 13 - TGCGCCAGCAGCTTGATCGTCGGCTACGAGCAGTACTTC CASSLIVGYEQYF
TRBJ1-4 TRBV28 - 12 - TGTGCCAGCAGCATGGCGGTTCAAAAACTGTTTTTT CASSMAVQKLFF
TRBJ2-7 TRBV7-9 TRBD1 15 - TGTGCCAGCAGCCCGGGACAGGGGGCGCTTTACGAGCAGTACTTC CASSPGQGALYEQYF
TRBJ1-2 TRBV28 TRBD1 14 - TGTGCCAGCAGTCTCGGACAGGGAGCCTATGGCTACACCTTC CASSLGQGAYGYTF
TRBJ1-2 TRBV28 - 14 - TGTGCCAGCAGCAACGATCCGGTTAGGGGTGGCTACACCTTC CASSNDPVRGGYTF
TRBJ1-5 TRBV7-8 - 15 - TGTGCCAGCAGCGTTAGCGGGGACGAGCGACAGCCCCAGCATTTT CASSVSGDERQPQHF
TRBJ2-1 TRBV13 TRBD2 15 - TGTGCCAGCAGCCCCTTCGGGAGGGCCCGCAATGAGCAGTTCTTC CASSPFGRARNEQFF
TRBJ2-6 TRBV5-4 - 15 - TGTGCCAGCAGCTTGGAGAGCTCTGGGGCCAACGTCCTGACTTTC CASSLESSGANVLTF
TRBJ1-2 TRBV3-1/TRBV3-2 TRBD1 16 - TGTGCCAGCAGCCAAGATCCTCAGACAGGGAGCTATGGCTACACCTTC CASSQDPQTGSYGYTF
TRBJ1-6 TRBV11-2 TRBD1 15 - TGTGCCAGCAGACGGACAGGGGGTTATAATTCACCCCTCCACTTT CASRRTGGYNSPLHF
TRBJ1-4 TRBV9 TRBD1 15 - TGTGCCAGCAGCGCCGGACAGGCAACTAATGAAAAACTGTTTTTT CASSAGQATNEKLFF
TRBJ2-1 TRBV27 - 15 - TGTGCCAGCGGACAAGGGCGGAGCTCCTACAATGAGCAGTTCTTC CASGQGRSSYNEQFF
TRBJ1-2 TRBV28 TRBD1 13 - TGTGCCAGCAGTTCAGGGACAGATCGCGGCTACACCTTC CASSSGTDRGYTF
TRBJ1-6 TRBV6-2/TRBV6-3 TRBD1 19 - TGTGCCAGCAGCGAACATCGGGACAGTAGAAGCTCCTATAATTCACCCCTCCACTTT CASSEHRDSRSSYNSPLHF
TRBJ1-1 TRBV5-6 TRBD1 15 once TGTGCCAGCAGCCTTCGGGACAGGGAAGTTCCTGAAGCTTTCTTT CASSLRDREVPEAFF
TRBJ1-2 TRBV4-1 - 15 - TGCGCCAGCAGCCAAGATTGGGGCGCCAGCTATGGCTACACCTTC CASSQDWGASYGYTF
TRBJ2-7 TRBV24-1 - 10 - TGTGCCATCGGCGGTTCCGAGCAGTACTTC CAIGGSEQYF
TRBJ2-1 TRBV7-2 - 14 - TGTGCCAGCAGCTTAGGGGCACCCTACAATGAGCAGTTCTTC CASSLGAPYNEQFF
TRBJ2-5 TRBV9 - 14 - TGTGCCAGCAGCGTAGATTCGGGAGCAGGGACCCAGTACTTC CASSVDSGAGTQYF
TRBJ1-2 TRBV7-6 - 16 - TGTGCCAGCAGCTTAGAGGCAGGCAACCCCAACTATGGCTACACCTTC CASSLEAGNPNYGYTF
TRBJ2-5 TRBV6-5 - 15 - TGTGCCAGCAGTTACTCATTCAGCGGTCAAGAGACCCAGTACTTC CASSYSFSGQETQYF